This TCR beta chain came from a study of radiotherapy plus CTLA-4 blockade in lung cancer. Data came from immunoSEQ multiplex PCR; TCRdb stores just in-frame clones and leaves some out. The sample lists 55,000 to 80,000 clones; approximately 80% were seen once. The CDR3 runs 12 residues. V shed 6 bases, J shed 6 bases, and the junction held 7 bases outside the gene matches. Germline-derived CDR1 and CDR2 are SQVTM and ANQGSEA. Here the sequenced sample was peripheral blood, taken from a patient treated with radiotherapy plus ipilimumab. The chain has TRBV29-1 and TRBJ1-1, with 7 bases lining up with TRBD1. The sequence came from a human donor with non-small cell lung cancer who had a complete response to radiotherapy plus ipilimumab. Here the CDR3 reads CSVHRGSSEAFF. CDR3 DNA: TGCAGCGTGCACAGGGGCTCATCTGAAGCTTTCTTT.